A few counts support the clone carrying this T cell receptor (beta chain). The antigen is not known. The sort gate was single viable CD3+CD4+CD8-CD45RO+ cells for memory CD4+ T cells. Donors' CMV status reflects serum IgG against pp150, pp28, p38, p52. The CDR3 has 14 amino acids. Trimming took 8 bases from V and 0 from J, leaving 13 bases between them. Germline V gene data show CDR1 as ENHRY and CDR2 as SYGVKD. The sample is drawn from a study of memory CD4+ T cells and cytomegalovirus serostatus. Study summary: This sample comes from healthy Belgian adults, about nine CMV seropositive, roughly 22 seronegative.

Findings of the study overall: The CMV-associated TCR signature appears largely within the CD4+ memory repertoire. About 40% of the 164 known CMV-associated TCRbeta sequences appeared in CD4+ memory.

Using immunoSEQ multiplex PCR, the repertoire was profiled, and TCRdb retains in-frame clones only, with some absent. Among fewer than 50,000 clones listed, 79% were seen once. This sequence joins TRBV10-3 and TRBJ1-1, with a weak D call TRBD1 (5 bases). What was sequenced was memory CD4+ T cells from blood. The receptor's source is an adult in good health and CMV-seronegative. CDR3 sequence: CAIQRQLMNTEAFF. CDR3 DNA sequence: TGTGCCATCCAGAGACAGTTAATGAACACTGAAGCTTTCTTT.